Included here is one T cell receptor beta chain sequence, with context. The clone's antigen remains unknown. Base qualities are not provided; no much larger clone lies one nucleotide away. The CDR3 regions of human TCRbeta chains were analyzed by immunosequencing. Processing in the source paper ran as follows. Repertoire TCRs were checked for matches against a reference library of SARS-CoV-2-specific TCRs that had been generated using the MIRA antigen-specificity platform. Breadth was defined as the fraction of unique TCRs that were SARS-CoV-2-associated. Depth was defined as the fraction of total T cells that were SARS-CoV-2-associated. Using the MIRA data, every spike-specific TCR was mapped to the spike region that the TCR reacted to and assigned to either a CD4 or a CD8 class. Log10-transformed breadth and depth values were compared by one-way ANOVA with Sidak's multiple comparisons tests. The clones in this table, taken by TCRdb from immuneACCESS, are in-frame only. Not every clone is retained; where verified, under half of the shortfall comes from an unresolved V gene, and the cause of the rest is unknown. V, J and clone size are taken as reported in that table, and D and trimming were inferred from the DNA itself. This sample lists more than 85,000 clones; more than 75% were detected once. The ten largest make up around 10% of the sample.

The data are from a study of T cell responses to AZD1222 COVID-19 vaccine (dated by TCRdb to the early 2020s). The study in broad terms: AZD1222 recipients whose second dose came at about 4 weeks and those whose second dose came at about 12 weeks were combined into one group, since spike-specific TCR depth and breadth did not differ between the two schedules. A total of 233 trial participants underwent TCR sequencing, of whom roughly 210 had received two doses of AZD1222 and roughly 26 had received two doses of the MenACWY control vaccine. Trial participants were enrolled into age subgroups of 18-55, 56-69 and 70-plus years, which contained roughly 140, 27 and 60 TCR-sequenced participants, respectively.

The sample's time point label is to be understood as: baseline before first vaccination. Samples from vaccinated people were obtained from the UK trials COV001 and COV002, which included a single-blind randomized controlled phase 2/3 trial of AZD1222 (ChAdOx1 nCoV-19) in healthy adults. For TCRbeta chain sequencing, PBMC samples from trial participants were taken at day 0 and at day 28 after the second dose. Overall results and qualifications from the work: Conclusions about previously exposed vaccinees are limited because only five to seven AZD1222 recipients were SARS-CoV-2 seropositive at baseline. After two AZD1222 doses, spike-specific TCR breadth and depth were significantly higher than at day 0 and than in MenACWY recipients. Because no day 14 peak-response samples were available, repertoires were characterized only after the peak T cell response. Participants were mostly white British and included more females than males, and it was suggested by the authors that clonal diversity may have been underestimated. Reportedly, close to half of the unique spike-specific TCRs recognized epitopes lying outside the regions that are mutated in the B.1.351 and B.1.1.7 variants. The vaccine-associated CD4 TCRs covered the entire spike protein, and the dominant responses fell in regions 160-218 and 743-854. In the small 56-69-year group, the increase in depth fell short of significance, most likely because of low power.

The germline V gene (reference sequence) yields SEHNR for CDR1 and FQNEAQ for CDR2. V and J are truncated by 5 bases and 3 bases respectively, leaving an intervening sequence of 17 bases. The CDR3 sequence holds 15 residues, the cysteine and phenylalanine included. CDR3 DNA only is kept here, 45 bases in frame from base 1. This TCR was recovered from an adult in good health. The sequence joins TRBV7-9 to TRBJ2-7; TRBD1 might be the D gene, on 5 matching bases. Sequenced material: peripheral blood, taken on day 0 of AZD1222 vaccination. The DNA is as follows: TGTGCCAGCAGCCCCAGGGAAGAAGGTCTCTACGAGCAGTACTTC. This translates into CASSPREEGLYEQYF.